This T cell receptor beta chain was retrieved from a study of blood T cell repertoires in COVID-19. V trimming: 4 bases; J trimming: 6 bases; junction bases outside the gene matches: 8. The CDR3 loop spans 15 amino acids. Produced via immunoSEQ multiplex PCR; TCRdb's table is partial and in-frame only. The data contain about 89,000 clones, around 90% of them singletons. The chain links TRBV23-1 to TRBJ1-5; 8 bases fit TRBD1. TRBV23-1 qualifies as an ORF whose function is uncertain. The sample comprised peripheral blood. The origin of this receptor is a human donor with active COVID-19. The donor label of this sample is uncertain. CDR3 loop: CASSPNSTGAQPQHF. The DNA for the CDR3 is TGCGCCAGCAGTCCAAATTCGACAGGGGCTCAGCCCCAGCATTTT.